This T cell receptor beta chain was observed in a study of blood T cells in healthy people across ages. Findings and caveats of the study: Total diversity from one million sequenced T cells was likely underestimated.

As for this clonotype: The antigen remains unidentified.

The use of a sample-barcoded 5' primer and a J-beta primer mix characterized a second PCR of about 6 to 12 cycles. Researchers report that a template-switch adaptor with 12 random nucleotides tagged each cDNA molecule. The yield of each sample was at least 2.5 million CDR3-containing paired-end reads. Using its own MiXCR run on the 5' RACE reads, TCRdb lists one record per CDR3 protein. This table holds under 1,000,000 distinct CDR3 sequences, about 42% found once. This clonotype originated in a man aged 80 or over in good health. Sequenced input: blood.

Here the CDR3 DNA reads TGCGCCAGCAAGAACACTGAAGCTTTCTTT. Translated: CASKNTEAFF. The chain couples TRBV5-1 to TRBJ1-1; D is uncertain. This CDR3 contains 10 residues. Per the germline V gene, CDR1 is SGHRS and CDR2 is YFSETQ. Deletions cut 6 bases from V and 1 base from J, with 1 base between.